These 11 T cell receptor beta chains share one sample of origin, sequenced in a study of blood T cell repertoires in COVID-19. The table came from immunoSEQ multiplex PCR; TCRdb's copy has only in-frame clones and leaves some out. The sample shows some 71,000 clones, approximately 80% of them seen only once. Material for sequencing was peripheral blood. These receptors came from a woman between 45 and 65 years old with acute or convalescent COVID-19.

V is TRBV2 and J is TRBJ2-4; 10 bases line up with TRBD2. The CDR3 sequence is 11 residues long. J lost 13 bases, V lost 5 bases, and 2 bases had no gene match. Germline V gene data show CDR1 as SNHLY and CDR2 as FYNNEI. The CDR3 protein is CASSLTSGQYF. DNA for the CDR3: TGTGCCAGCAGTCTGACTAGCGGGCAGTACTTC.

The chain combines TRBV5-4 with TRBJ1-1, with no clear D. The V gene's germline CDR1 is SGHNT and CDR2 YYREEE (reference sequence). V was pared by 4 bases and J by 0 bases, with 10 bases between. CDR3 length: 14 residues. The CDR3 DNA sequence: TGTGCCAGCAGCCTACGGGGTATGAACACTGAAGCTTTCTTT. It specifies CASSLRGMNTEAFF.

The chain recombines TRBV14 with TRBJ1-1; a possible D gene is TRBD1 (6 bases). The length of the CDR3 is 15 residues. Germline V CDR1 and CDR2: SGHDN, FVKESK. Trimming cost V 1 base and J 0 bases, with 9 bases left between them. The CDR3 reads CASSQVSGVNTEAFF. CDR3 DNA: TGTGCCAGCAGCCAAGTATCAGGGGTGAACACTGAAGCTTTCTTT.

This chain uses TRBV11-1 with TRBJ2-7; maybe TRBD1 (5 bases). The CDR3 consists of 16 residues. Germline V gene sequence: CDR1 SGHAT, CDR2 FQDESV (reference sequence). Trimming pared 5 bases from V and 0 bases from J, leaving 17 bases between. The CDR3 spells CASSHAGPLSSYEQYF. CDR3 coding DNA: TGTGCCAGCAGCCACGCAGGGCCCCTTAGCTCCTACGAGCAGTACTTC.

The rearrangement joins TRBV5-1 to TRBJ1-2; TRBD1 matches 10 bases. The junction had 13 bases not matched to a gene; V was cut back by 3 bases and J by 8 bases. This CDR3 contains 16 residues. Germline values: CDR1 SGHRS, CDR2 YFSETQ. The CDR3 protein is CASSSGTGVFLGGYTF. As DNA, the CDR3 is TGCGCCAGCAGCTCCGGGACAGGGGTATTCTTGGGAGGCTACACCTTC.

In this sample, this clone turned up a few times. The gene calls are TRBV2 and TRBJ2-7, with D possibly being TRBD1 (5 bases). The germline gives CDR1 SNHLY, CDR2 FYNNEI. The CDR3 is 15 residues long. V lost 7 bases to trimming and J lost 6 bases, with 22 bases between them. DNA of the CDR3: TGTGCCAGCATTGCGGCCAGGGTCCCCTCTGCCGAGCAGTACTTC. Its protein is CASIAARVPSAEQYF.

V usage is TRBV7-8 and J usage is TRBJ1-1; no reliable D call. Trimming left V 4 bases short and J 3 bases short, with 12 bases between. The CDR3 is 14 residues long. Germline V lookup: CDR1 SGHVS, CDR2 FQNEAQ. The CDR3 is CASSSGGFDTEAFF. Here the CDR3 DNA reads TGTGCCAGCAGCTCCGGAGGGTTTGACACTGAAGCTTTCTTT.

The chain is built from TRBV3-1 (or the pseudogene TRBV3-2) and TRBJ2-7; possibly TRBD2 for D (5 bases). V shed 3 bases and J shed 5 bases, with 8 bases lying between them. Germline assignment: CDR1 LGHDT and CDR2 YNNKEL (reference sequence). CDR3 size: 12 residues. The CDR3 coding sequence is TGTGCCAGCAGCCATCTCGGGGACGAGCAGTACTTC. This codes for CASSHLGDEQYF.

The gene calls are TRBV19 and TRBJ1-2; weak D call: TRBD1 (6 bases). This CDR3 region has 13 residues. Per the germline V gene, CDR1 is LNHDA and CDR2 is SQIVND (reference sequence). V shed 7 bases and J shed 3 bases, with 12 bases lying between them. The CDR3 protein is CASKPQGYYGYTF. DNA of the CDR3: TGTGCCAGTAAACCACAGGGATACTATGGCTACACCTTC.

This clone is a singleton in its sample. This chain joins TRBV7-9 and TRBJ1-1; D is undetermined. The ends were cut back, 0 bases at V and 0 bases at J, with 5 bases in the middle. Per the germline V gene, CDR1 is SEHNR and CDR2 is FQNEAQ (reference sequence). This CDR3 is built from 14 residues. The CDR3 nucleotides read TGTGCCAGCAGCTTAGCTGCGGTGAACACTGAAGCTTTCTTT. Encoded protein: CASSLAAVNTEAFF.

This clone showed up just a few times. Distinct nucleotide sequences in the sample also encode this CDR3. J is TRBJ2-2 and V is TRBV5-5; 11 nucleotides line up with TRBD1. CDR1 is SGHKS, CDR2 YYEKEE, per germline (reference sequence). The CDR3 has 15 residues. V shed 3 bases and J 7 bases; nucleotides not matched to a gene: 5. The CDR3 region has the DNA TGTGCCAGCAGCTGGGGGACAGGGGGAGGCGGGGAGCTGTTTTTT. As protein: CASSWGTGGGGELFF.